Below are 12 T cell receptor beta chains sequenced from a single sample in a study. TCRdb fed the 5' RACE reads into MiXCR, producing one record per CDR3 protein. Of roughly 55,000 distinct CDR3 sequences in the sample, roughly 22% were seen once. The sequenced sample was tumor-infiltrating naive CD4+ T cells sorted from the breast tumor. Specified subset: naive CD4+ T cells, CD4+CD45RA+CD25-. The origin of the receptors is a female donor with breast cancer.

This clonotype occurred many times. The chain uses TRBV20-1 and TRBJ2-1; TRBD2 might be the D (5 bases). CDR1 and CDR2 from the germline V gene are DFQATT and SNEGSKA (reference sequence). The ends were cut back, 0 bases at V and 1 base at J, with 10 bases in the middle. The CDR3 loop spans 15 amino acids. In DNA form, the CDR3 reads TGCAGTGCTAGAGATCGGGATAAATCCTACAATGAGCAGTTCTTC. Translating gives CSARDRDKSYNEQFF.

This chain links TRBV12-3 or TRBV12-4 with TRBJ1-1, with 7 positions matching TRBD1. This CDR3 region has 16 residues. V lost 4 bases to trimming and J lost 4 bases; unmatched junction nucleotides: 12. CDR3 amino acids: CASSWGTAIRGTEAFF. CDR3 bases: TGTGCCAGCAGTTGGGGGACAGCCATCAGGGGCACTGAAGCTTTCTTT.

This clonotype was counted between two and nine times. V is TRBV25-1 and J is TRBJ2-7; 10 bases are a match to TRBD1. V shed 3 bases, J shed 5 bases, and the junction held 4 bases outside the gene matches. The CDR3 has 14 residues. Germline CDR1 is MGHDK and CDR2 is SYGVNS. CDR3 in DNA: TGTGCCAGCAGTGACCCCGGGACAGGGGACGAGCAGTACTTC. It is translated as CASSDPGTGDEQYF.

V gene TRBV2 combines with J gene TRBJ2-2; D is perhaps TRBD2 (6 bases). Looked up from germline, CDR1 is SNHLY and CDR2 is FYNNEI. Deletions cut 8 bases from V and 3 bases from J, with 7 bases between. The CDR3 length is 12 residues. The CDR3 region has the DNA TGTGCCAGCGGCGGGGACACCGGGGAGCTGTTTTTT. It specifies CASGGDTGELFF.

This clonotype was recorded a few times. The chain couples TRBV18 to TRBJ2-3; D is perhaps TRBD1 (6 bases). V lost 2 bases and J 1 base, leaving 13 bases between the germline ends. The CDR3 runs 16 residues. The germline V gene encodes CDR1 KGHSH and CDR2 LQKENI. CDR3 sequence: CASSPMKTGRTDTQYF. The CDR3 nucleotides read TGTGCCAGCTCACCAATGAAGACAGGACGCACAGATACGCAGTATTTT.

This rearrangement joins TRBV18 to TRBJ2-7; 12 nucleotides align to TRBD2. After removal of 8 bases from V and 6 bases from J, the junction contained 8 bases not matched to a gene. The CDR3 loop spans 14 amino acids. Germline lookup yields CDR1 KGHSH and CDR2 LQKENI. The CDR3 DNA is TGTGCCAGCACCCCTTCTAGCGGGAGGGGCGAGCAGTACTTC. Its translation is CASTPSSGRGEQYF.

This chain links TRBV4-3 with TRBJ2-3, with a tentative D call TRBD2 (5 bases). Trimming stripped 1 base from V and 9 bases from J, with 14 bases between. Germline V CDR1 and CDR2: LGHNA, YSLEER. The CDR3 has 14 amino acids. CDR3 DNA: TGCGCCAGCAGCCAAGGCGGGTCTGGAGCCACGCAGTATTTT. Its protein product is CASSQGGSGATQYF.

The rearrangement uses TRBV5-1 and TRBJ2-5; D ambiguous. CDR1 SGHRS and CDR2 YFSETQ come from the germline V gene. Deletions cut 0 bases from V and 1 base from J, with 7 bases between. This CDR3 is 14 amino acids long. CDR3 sequence: CASSLANSQETQYF. CDR3 in DNA: TGCGCCAGCAGCTTGGCCAACAGCCAAGAGACCCAGTACTTC.

Comment on this clonotype: A much bigger clone sits one base away, suggesting this may be a read error. The CDR3: CASSETLRGAGGRNEQYF. Written as DNA, the CDR3 is TGTGCCAGCAGTGAAACGCTTCGGGGGGCGGGAGGTAGGAACGAGCAGTACTTC. The rearrangement joins TRBV2 to TRBJ2-7; 8 bases agree with TRBD2. V trimming: 2 bases; J trimming: 5 bases; junction bases outside the gene matches: 17. Germline CDR1 reads SNHLY; CDR2 reads FYNNEI. The CDR3 loop spans 18 amino acids.

The rearrangement links TRBV2 to TRBJ1-2, with 7 bases fitting TRBD1. This CDR3 has 13 amino acids. Germline assignment: CDR1 SNHLY and CDR2 FYNNEI. Trimming removed 6 bases from V and 7 bases from J; junction bases left unmatched: 8. This CDR3 reads CASRGDRDRGYTF. The CDR3 DNA reads TGTGCCAGCAGAGGAGACAGGGATCGTGGCTACACCTTC.

The V and J genes are TRBV7-9 and TRBJ1-1; 7 nucleotides line up with TRBD1. This CDR3 is 15 amino acids long. The junction had 10 bases not matched to a gene; V was cut back by 5 bases and J by 4 bases. Germline V CDR1 and CDR2: SEHNR, FQNEAQ (reference sequence). The CDR3 is CASSLGTAFGTEAFF. As DNA, the CDR3 is TGTGCCAGCAGCCTCGGGACAGCCTTTGGCACTGAAGCTTTCTTT.

This clonotype was recorded many times. This rearrangement joins TRBV5-1 to TRBJ1-4, with 9 bases aligning to TRBD1. This CDR3 is built from 14 residues. Looked up from germline, CDR1 is SGHRS and CDR2 is YFSETQ. Trimming took 4 bases from V and 5 from J; bases not matched to a gene: 3. CDR3: CASSPGQGNEKLFF. CDR3 coding DNA: TGCGCCAGCAGCCCGGGACAGGGAAATGAAAAACTGTTTTTT.